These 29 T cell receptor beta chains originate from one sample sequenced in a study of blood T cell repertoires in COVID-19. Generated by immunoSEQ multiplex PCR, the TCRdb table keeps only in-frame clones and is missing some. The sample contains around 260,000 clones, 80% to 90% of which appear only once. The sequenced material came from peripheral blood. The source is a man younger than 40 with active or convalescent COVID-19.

Written as DNA, the CDR3 is TGTGCTAGTGGGCCGGGGGGGGCGAGAAACACTGAAGCTTTCTTT. Protein sequence: CASGPGGARNTEAFF. The rearrangement joins TRBV12-5 to TRBJ1-1; a weak D match, TRBD1 (6 bases). V was shortened by 6 bases and J by 2 bases, with 16 bases between the two germline ends. The CDR3 has 15 residues. Germline V gene sequence: CDR1 LGHNT, CDR2 FRNRAP.

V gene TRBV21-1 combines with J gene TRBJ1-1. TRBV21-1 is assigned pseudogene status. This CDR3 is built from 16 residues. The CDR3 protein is CASSNGPGGRNTEAFF. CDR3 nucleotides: TGTGCCAGCAGCAACGGGCCGGGAGGCCGGAACACTGAAGCTTTCTTT.

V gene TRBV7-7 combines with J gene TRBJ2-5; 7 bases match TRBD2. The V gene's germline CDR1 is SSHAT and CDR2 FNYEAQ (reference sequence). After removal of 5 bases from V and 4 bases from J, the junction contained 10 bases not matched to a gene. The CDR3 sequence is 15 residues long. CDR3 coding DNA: TGTGCCAGCAGCCTCCGGGGGAGGGGCGCAGAGACCCAGTACTTC. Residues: CASSLRGRGAETQYF.

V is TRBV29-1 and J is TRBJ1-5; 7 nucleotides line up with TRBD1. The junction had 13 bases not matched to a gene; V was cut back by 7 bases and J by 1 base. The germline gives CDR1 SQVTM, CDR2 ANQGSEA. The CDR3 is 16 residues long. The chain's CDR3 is CSEETGFLESNQPQHF. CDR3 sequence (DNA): TGCAGCGAGGAGACAGGGTTTCTTGAGAGCAATCAGCCCCAGCATTTT.

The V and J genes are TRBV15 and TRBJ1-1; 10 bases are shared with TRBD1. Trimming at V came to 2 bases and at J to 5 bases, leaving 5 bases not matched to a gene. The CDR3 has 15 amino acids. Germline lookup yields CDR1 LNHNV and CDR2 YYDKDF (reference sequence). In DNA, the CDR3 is TGTGCCACCAGCAGACCGACAGGGGGCACGACTGAAGCTTTCTTT. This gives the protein CATSRPTGGTTEAFF.

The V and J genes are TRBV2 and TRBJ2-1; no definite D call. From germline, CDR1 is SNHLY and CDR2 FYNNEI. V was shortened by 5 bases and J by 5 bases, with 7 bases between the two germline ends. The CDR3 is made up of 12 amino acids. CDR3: CASSSLDNEQFF. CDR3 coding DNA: TGTGCCAGCAGTTCTCTAGACAATGAGCAGTTCTTC.

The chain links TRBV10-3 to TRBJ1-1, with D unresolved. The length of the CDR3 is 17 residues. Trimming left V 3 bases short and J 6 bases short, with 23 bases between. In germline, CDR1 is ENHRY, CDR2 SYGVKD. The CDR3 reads CAISDWSSNETRPEAFF. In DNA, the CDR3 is TGTGCCATCAGTGATTGGAGCAGCAACGAAACAAGGCCTGAAGCTTTCTTT.

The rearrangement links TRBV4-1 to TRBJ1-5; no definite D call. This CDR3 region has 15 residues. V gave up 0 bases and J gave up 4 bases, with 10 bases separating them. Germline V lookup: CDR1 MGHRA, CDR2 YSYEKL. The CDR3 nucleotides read TGCGCCAGCAGCCAAGATTCCCAGAGGAATCAGCCCCAGCATTTT. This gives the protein CASSQDSQRNQPQHF.

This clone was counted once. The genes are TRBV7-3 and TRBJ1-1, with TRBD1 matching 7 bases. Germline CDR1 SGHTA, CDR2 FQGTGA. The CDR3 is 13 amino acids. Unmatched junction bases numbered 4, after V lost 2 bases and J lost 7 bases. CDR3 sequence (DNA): TGTGCCAGCAGCTTACAGGGGGGAGATGAAGCTTTCTTT. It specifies CASSLQGGDEAFF. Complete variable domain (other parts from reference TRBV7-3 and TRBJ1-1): GAGVSQTPSNKVTEKGKYVELRCDPISGHTALYWYRQSLGQGPEFLIYFQGTGAADDSGLPNDRFFAVRPEGSVSTLKIQRTERGDSAVYLCASSLQGGDEAFFGQGTRLTVV.

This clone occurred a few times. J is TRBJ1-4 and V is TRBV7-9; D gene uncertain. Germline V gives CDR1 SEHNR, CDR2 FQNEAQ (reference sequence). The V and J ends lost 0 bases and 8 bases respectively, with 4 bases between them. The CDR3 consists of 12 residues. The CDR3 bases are TGTGCCAGCAGCTTAGCGCAGGAAAAACTGTTTTTT. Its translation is CASSLAQEKLFF.

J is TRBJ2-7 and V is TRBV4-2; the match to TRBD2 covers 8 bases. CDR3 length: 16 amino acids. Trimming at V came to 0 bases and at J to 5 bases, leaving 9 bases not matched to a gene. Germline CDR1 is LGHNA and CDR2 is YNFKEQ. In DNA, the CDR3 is TGTGCCAGCAGCCAAGAGGTTCAAGCGGGGGACCACGAGCAGTACTTC. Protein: CASSQEVQAGDHEQYF.

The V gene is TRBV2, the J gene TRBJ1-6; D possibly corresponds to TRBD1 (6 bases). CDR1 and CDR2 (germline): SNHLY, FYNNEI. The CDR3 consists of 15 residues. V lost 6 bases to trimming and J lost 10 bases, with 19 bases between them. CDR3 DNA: TGTGCCAGCAGATCGGAAGGGGGAGCTCGCTCACCCCTCCACTTT. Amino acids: CASRSEGGARSPLHF.

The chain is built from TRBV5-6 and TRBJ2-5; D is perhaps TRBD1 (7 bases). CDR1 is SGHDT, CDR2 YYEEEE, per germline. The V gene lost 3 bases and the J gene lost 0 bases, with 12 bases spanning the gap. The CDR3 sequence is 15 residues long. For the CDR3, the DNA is TGTGCCAGCAGCTCCTCAGGGGGGTACCAAGAGACCCAGTACTTC. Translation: CASSSSGGYQETQYF. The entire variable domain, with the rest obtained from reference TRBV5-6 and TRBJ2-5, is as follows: DAGVTQSPTHLIKTRGQQVTLRCSPKSGHDTVSWYQQALGQGPQFIFQYYEEEERQRGNFPDRFSGHQFPNYSSELNVNALLLGDSALYLCASSSSGGYQETQYFGPGTRLLVL.

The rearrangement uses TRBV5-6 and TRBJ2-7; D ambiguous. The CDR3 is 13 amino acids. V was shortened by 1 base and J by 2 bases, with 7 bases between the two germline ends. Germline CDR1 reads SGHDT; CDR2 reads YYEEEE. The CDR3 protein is CASSLYGPYEQYF. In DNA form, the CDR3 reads TGTGCCAGCAGCTTGTATGGGCCCTACGAGCAGTACTTC.

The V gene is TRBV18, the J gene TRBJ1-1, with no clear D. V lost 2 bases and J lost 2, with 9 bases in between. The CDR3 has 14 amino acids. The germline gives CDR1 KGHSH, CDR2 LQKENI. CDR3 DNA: TGTGCCAGCTCACCAAGTGAGAGAAACACTGAAGCTTTCTTT. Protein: CASSPSERNTEAFF.

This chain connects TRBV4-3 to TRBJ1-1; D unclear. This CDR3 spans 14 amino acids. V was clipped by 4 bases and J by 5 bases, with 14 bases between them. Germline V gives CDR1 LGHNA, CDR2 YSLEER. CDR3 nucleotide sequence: TGCGCCAGCAGCCTCAGCCCGACGGGGACTGAAGCTTTCTTT. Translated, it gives CASSLSPTGTEAFF.

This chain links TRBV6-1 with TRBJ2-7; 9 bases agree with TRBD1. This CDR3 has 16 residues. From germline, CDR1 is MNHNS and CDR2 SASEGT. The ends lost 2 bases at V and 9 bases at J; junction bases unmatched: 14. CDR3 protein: CASSEPGQGDSYTQYF. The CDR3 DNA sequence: TGTGCCAGCAGTGAACCGGGACAGGGAGATTCTTATACGCAGTACTTC.

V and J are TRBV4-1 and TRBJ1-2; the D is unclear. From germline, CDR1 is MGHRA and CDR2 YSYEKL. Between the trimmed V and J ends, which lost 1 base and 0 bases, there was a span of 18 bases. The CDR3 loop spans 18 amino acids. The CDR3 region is CASSQVSAGVLANYGYTF. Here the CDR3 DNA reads TGCGCCAGCAGCCAAGTATCGGCAGGTGTTTTAGCTAACTATGGCTACACCTTC.

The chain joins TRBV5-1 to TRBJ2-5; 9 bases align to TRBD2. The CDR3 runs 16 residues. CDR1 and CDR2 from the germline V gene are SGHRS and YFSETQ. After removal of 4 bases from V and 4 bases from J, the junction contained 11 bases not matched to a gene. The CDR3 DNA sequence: TGCGCCAGCAGCCATCACTTCCTAGCGGGGCTAGAGACCCAGTACTTC. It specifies CASSHHFLAGLETQYF. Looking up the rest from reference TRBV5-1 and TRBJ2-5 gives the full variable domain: KAGVTQTPRYLIKTRGQQVTLSCSPISGHRSVSWYQQTPGQGLQFLFEYFSETQRNKGNFPGRFSGRQFSNSRSEMNVSTLELGDSALYLCASSHHFLAGLETQYFGPGTRLLVL.

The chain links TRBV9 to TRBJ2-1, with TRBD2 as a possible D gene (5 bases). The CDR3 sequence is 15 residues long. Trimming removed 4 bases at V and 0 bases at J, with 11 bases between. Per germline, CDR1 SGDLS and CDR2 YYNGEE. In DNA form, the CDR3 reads TGTGCCAGCAGCATTAGCGCCGACTCCTACAATGAGCAGTTCTTC. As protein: CASSISADSYNEQFF.

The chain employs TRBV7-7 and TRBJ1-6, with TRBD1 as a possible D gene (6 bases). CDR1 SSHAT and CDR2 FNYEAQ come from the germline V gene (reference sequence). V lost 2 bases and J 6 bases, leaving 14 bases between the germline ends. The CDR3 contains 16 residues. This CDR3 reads CASSLTKTGGNSPLHF. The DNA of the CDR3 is TGTGCCAGCAGCTTAACGAAGACAGGAGGTAATTCACCCCTCCACTTT.

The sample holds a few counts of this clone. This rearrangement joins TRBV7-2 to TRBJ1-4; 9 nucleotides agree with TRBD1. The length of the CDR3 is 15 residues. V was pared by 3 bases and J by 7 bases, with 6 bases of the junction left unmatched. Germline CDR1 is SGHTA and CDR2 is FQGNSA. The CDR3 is CASSFGTGYREKLFF. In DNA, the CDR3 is TGTGCCAGCAGCTTCGGGACAGGGTACCGTGAAAAACTGTTTTTT.

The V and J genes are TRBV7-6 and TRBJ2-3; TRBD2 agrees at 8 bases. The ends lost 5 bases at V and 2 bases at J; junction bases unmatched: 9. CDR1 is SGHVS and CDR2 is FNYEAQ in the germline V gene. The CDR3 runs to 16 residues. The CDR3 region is CASSRTERGFTDTQYF. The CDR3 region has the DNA TGTGCCAGCAGCAGAACGGAGCGGGGGTTCACAGATACGCAGTATTTT.

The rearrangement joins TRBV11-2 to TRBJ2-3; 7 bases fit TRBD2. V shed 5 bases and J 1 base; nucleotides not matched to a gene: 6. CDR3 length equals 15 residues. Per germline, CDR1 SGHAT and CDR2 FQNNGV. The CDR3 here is CASSPGGLRTDTQYF. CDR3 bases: TGTGCCAGCAGCCCGGGAGGACTCCGCACAGATACGCAGTATTTT. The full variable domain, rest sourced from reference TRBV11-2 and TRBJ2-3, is EAGVAQSPRYKIIEKRQSVAFWCNPISGHATLYWYQQILGQGPKLLIQFQNNGVVDDSQLPKDRFSAERLKGVDSTLKIQPAKLEDSAVYLCASSPGGLRTDTQYFGPGTRLTVL.

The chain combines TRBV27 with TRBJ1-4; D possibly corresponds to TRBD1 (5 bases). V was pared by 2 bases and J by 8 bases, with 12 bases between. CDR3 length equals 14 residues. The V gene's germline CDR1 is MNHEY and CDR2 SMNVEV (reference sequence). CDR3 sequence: CASSLAGPAEKLFF. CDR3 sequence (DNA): TGTGCCAGCAGTTTAGCAGGGCCGGCGGAAAAACTGTTTTTT.

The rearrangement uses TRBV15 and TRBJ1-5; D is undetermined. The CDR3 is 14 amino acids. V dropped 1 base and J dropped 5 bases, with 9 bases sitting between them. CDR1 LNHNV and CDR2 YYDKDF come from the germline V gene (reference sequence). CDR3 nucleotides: TGTGCCACCAGCAGAGGAGGAGGGTATCAGCCCCAGCATTTT. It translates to CATSRGGGYQPQHF.

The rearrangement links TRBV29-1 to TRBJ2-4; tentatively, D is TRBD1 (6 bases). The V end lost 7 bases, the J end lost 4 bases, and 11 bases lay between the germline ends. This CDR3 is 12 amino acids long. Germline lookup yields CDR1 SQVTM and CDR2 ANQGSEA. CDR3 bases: TGCAGCGCAGAGGACAGTAAAAACATTCAGTACTTC. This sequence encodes CSAEDSKNIQYF.

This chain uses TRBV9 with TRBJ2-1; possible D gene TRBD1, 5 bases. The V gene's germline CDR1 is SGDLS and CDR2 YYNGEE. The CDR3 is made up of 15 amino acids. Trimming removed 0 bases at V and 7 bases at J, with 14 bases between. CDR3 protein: CASSVVEGVANEQFF. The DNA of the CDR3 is TGTGCCAGCAGCGTAGTAGAAGGGGTGGCAAATGAGCAGTTCTTC.

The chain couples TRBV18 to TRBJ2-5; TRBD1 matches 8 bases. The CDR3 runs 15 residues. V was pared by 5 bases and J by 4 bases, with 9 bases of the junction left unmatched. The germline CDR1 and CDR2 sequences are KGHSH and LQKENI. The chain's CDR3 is CASSSTGVEGETQYF. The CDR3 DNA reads TGTGCCAGCTCATCGACAGGGGTCGAAGGAGAGACCCAGTACTTC. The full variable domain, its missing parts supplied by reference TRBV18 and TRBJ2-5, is NAGVMQNPRHLVRRRGQEARLRCSPMKGHSHVYWYRQLPEEGLKFMVYLQKENIIDESGMPKERFSAEFPKEGPSILRIQQVVRGDSAAYFCASSSTGVEGETQYFGPGTRLLVL.